This T cell receptor beta chain was sequenced during a study of blood T cell repertoires in COVID-19. Measured with immunoSEQ multiplex PCR; TCRdb has only the in-frame clones, and not every one. The data hold 200,000 to 250,000 clones, with 87% observed a single time. Germline CDR1 is SGHNT and CDR2 is YENEEA. The CDR3 length is 12 residues. V lost 0 bases to trimming and J lost 6 bases, with 6 bases between them. This sequence was found in a man aged 30-40 years who had recovered from COVID-19. Sequencing input: PBMCs or T cells enriched from blood (not recorded which). This sequence joins TRBV11-3 and TRBJ2-7; D possibly corresponds to TRBD1 (6 bases). The CDR3 DNA reads TGTGCCAGCAGCTTAGACAGGGGCGAGCAGTACTTC. Translated, it gives CASSLDRGEQYF.